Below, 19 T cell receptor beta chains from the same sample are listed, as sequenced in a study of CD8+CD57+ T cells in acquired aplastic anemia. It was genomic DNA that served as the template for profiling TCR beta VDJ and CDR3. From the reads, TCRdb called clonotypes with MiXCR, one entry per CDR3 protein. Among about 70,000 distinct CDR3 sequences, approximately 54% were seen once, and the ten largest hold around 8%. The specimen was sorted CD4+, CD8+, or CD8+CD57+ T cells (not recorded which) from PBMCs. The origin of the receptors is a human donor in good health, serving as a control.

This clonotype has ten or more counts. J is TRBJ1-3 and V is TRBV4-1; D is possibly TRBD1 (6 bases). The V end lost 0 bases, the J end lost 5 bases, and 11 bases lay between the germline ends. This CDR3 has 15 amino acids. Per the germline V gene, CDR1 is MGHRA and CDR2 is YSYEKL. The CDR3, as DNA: TGCGCCAGCAGCCAAGATAGGGGACATCGAAACACCATATATTTT. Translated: CASSQDRGHRNTIYF.

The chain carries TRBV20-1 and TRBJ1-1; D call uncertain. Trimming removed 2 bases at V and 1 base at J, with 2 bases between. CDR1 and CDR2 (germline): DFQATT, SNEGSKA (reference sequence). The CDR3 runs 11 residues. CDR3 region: CSARRNTEAFF. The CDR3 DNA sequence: TGCAGTGCTAGAAGGAACACTGAAGCTTTCTTT.

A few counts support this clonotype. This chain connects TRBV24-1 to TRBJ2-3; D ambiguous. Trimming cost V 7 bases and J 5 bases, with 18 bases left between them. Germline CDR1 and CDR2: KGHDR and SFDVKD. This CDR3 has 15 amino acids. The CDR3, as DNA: TGTGCCACCAGGCCAGGCACGTCAACGGTAGATACGCAGTATTTT. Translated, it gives CATRPGTSTVDTQYF.

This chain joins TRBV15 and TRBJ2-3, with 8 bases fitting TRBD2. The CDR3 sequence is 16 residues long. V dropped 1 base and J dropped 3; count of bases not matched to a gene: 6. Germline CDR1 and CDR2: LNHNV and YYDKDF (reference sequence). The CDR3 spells CATSRGAGGVTDTQYF. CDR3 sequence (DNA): TGTGCCACCAGCAGAGGGGCGGGGGGAGTGACAGATACGCAGTATTTT.

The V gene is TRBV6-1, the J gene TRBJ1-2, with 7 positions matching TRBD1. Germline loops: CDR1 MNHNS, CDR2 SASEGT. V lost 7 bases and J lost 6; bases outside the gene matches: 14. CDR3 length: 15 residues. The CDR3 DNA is TGTGCCAGCACCGACGGAGGGGGCGGCTGGGATGGCTACACCTTC. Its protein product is CASTDGGGGWDGYTF.

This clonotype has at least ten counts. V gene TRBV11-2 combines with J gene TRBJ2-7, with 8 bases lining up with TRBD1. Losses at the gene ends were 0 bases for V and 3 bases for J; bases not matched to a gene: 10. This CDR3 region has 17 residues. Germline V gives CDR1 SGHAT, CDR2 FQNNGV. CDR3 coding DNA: TGTGCCAGCAGCTTAGATGATTCGCGACAGGGGATCTACGAGCAGTACTTC. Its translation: CASSLDDSRQGIYEQYF. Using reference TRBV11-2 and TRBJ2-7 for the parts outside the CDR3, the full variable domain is EAGVAQSPRYKIIEKRQSVAFWCNPISGHATLYWYQQILGQGPKLLIQFQNNGVVDDSQLPKDRFSAERLKGVDSTLKIQPAKLEDSAVYLCASSLDDSRQGIYEQYFGPGTRLTVT.

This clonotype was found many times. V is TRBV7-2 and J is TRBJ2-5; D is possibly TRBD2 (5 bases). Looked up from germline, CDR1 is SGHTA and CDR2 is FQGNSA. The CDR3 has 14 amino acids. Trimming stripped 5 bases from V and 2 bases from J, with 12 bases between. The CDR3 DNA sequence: TGTGCCAGCAGCCGGAGGTACATGCAAGAGACCCAGTACTTC. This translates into CASSRRYMQETQYF.

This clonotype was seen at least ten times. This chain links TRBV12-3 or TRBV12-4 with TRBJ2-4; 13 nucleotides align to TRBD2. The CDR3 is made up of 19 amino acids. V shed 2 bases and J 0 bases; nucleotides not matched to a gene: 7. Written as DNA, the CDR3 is TGTGCCAGCAGTTTATCGGTACTAGCGGGGGGGCTAGCCAAAAACATTCAGTACTTC. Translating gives CASSLSVLAGGLAKNIQYF.

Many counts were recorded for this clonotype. This CDR3 is CASSLGGRFPYEQYF. CDR3 nucleotide sequence: TGTGCCAGCAGCTTAGGGGGCCGGTTCCCTTACGAGCAGTACTTC. This rearrangement joins TRBV5-8 to TRBJ2-7, with 7 positions matching TRBD1. V lost 2 bases, J lost 4 bases, and 9 bases stayed unmatched. Germline V lookup: CDR1 SGHTS, CDR2 YDEGEE. CDR3 size: 15 residues.

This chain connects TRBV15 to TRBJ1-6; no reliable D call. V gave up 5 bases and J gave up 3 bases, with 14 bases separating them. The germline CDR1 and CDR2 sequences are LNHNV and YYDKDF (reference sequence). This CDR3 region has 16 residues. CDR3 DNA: TGTGCCACCAGCTCCGGCGAGGGAAACTATAATTCACCCCTCCACTTT. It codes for CATSSGEGNYNSPLHF.

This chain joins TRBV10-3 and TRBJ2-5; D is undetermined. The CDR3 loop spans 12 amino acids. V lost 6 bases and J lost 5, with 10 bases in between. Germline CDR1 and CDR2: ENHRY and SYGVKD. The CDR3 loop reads CAISVLGETQYF. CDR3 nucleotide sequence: TGTGCCATCAGCGTGCTGGGGGAGACCCAGTACTTC.

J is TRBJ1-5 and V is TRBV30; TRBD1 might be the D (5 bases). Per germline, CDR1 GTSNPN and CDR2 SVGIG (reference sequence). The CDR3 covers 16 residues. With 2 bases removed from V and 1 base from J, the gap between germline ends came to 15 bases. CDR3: CAWSPSLGLSNQPQHF. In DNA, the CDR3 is TGTGCCTGGAGTCCCTCGTTGGGGCTAAGCAATCAGCCCCAGCATTTT.

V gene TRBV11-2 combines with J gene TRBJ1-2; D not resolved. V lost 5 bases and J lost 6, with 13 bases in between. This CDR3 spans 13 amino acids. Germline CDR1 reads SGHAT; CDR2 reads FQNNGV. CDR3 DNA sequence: TGTGCCAGCAGCGTCGGTCAACTGGATGGCTACACCTTC. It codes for CASSVGQLDGYTF.

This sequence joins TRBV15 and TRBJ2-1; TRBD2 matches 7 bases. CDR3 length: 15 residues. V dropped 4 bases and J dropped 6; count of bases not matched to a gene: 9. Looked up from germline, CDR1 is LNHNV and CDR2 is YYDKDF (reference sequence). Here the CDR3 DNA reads TGTGCCACCAGCAACCAACAGAGCGGGGCCAATGAGCAGTTCTTC. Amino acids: CATSNQQSGANEQFF.

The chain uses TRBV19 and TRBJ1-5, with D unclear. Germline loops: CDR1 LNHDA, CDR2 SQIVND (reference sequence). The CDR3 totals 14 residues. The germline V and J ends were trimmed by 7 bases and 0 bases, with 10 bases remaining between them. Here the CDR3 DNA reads TGTGCCAGTACCACATTGAATAGCAATCAGCCCCAGCATTTT. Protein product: CASTTLNSNQPQHF.

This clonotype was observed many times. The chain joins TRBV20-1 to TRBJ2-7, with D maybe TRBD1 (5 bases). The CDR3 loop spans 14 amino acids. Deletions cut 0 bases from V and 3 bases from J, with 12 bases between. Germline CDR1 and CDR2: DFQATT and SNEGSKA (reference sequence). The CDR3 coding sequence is TGCAGTGCTAGAGATTACACAGGAGACTACGAGCAGTACTTC. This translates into CSARDYTGDYEQYF.

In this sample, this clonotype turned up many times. CDR3 bases: TGTGCCAGCAGAGGGACAGGGAATCAGCCCCAGCATTTT. Its translation: CASRGTGNQPQHF. This chain connects TRBV6-1 to TRBJ1-5, with 9 bases fitting TRBD1. Trimming at V came to 6 bases and at J to 4 bases, leaving 1 base not matched to a gene. Germline-derived CDR1 and CDR2 are MNHNS and SASEGT. The CDR3 length is 13 residues.

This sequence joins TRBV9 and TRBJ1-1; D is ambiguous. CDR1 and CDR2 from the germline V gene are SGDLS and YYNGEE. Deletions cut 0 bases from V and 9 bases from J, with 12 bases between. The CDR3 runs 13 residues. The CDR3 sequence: CASSVERESKAFF. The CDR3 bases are TGTGCCAGCAGCGTAGAGAGGGAATCAAAAGCTTTCTTT.

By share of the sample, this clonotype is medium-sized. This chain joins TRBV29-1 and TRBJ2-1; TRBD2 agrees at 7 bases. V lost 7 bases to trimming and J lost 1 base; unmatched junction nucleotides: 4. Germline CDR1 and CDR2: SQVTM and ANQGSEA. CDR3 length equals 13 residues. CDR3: CSGGGDSYNEQFF. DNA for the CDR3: TGCAGCGGGGGGGGTGATTCCTACAATGAGCAGTTCTTC.